This entry lists 18 T cell receptor beta chains sequenced from one sample in a study of T cell repertoires in cytomegalovirus infection. No cognate antigen is known for these TCRs. TCRdb itself ran the reads through MiXCR, one entry per CDR3 protein. The sample lists fewer than 950,000 distinct CDR3 sequences, approximately 29% occurring once. This sample comprised cultured CD8+ T cells from PBMCs, obtained from culture after CMV antigen stimulation. The origin of the receptors is a human donor in good health (CMV status not recorded). Some clones in this sample may be carry-over from other donors' samples.

A few counts support this clonotype. The chain uses TRBV7-6 and TRBJ1-3; the match to TRBD1 covers 7 bases. V dropped 4 bases and J dropped 7; count of bases not matched to a gene: 13. Per the germline V gene, CDR1 is SGHVS and CDR2 is FNYEAQ. This CDR3 comprises 16 residues. In nucleotides, the CDR3 is TGTGCCAGCAGCTCAAGACAGGGTATGAAGGAGAACACCATATATTTT. It specifies CASSSRQGMKENTIYF.

The chain carries TRBV4-3 and TRBJ2-5; 12 positions match TRBD2. The CDR3 covers 16 residues. V trimming: 1 base; J trimming: 3 bases; junction bases outside the gene matches: 3. The germline gives CDR1 LGHNA, CDR2 YSLEER. The CDR3 is CASSQVASGGEETQYF. In nucleotides, the CDR3 is TGCGCCAGCAGCCAAGTTGCTAGCGGGGGGGAAGAGACCCAGTACTTC.

This clonotype was found a few times. CDR3 loop: CASSPTPLEQYF. CDR3 coding DNA: TGTGCCAGCAGCCCCACCCCCTTGGAGCAGTACTTC. The chain is built from TRBV7-9 and TRBJ2-7; D gene ambiguous. The germline V gene has CDR1 SEHNR and CDR2 FQNEAQ (reference sequence). Trimming shortened V by 5 bases and J by 7 bases, and 12 bases separated the two germline ends. CDR3 length equals 12 residues.

Comment on this clonotype: One end of the junction fails to match germline, which may point to a read error. This chain joins TRBV5-4 and TRBJ2-3; weak D call: TRBD2 (5 bases). Germline CDR1 and CDR2: SGHNT and YYREEE (reference sequence). CDR3 size: 14 residues. CDR3 amino acids: CASSFARLEDMQYF. The CDR3 DNA sequence: TGTGCCAGCAGCTTTGCGCGCTTGGAGGATATGCAGTATTTT.

This clonotype was seen repeatedly, ten times or more. V is TRBV7-6 and J is TRBJ2-1; 11 bases match TRBD2. V was pared by 3 bases and J by 3 bases, with 10 bases of the junction left unmatched. Germline CDR1 SGHVS, CDR2 FNYEAQ. The CDR3 has 18 residues. This chain's CDR3 is CASSLGPSSGGFYNEQFF. In DNA, the CDR3 is TGTGCCAGCAGCTTGGGTCCCTCTAGCGGGGGGTTCTACAATGAGCAGTTCTTC. The complete variable domain, with remaining parts taken from reference TRBV7-6 and TRBJ2-1, reads GAGVSQSPRYKVTKRGQDVALRCDPISGHVSLYWYRQALGQGPEFLTYFNYEAQQDKSGLPNDRFSAERPEGSISTLTIQRTEQRDSAMYRCASSLGPSSGGFYNEQFFGPGTRLTVL.

The CDR3 protein is CASSSTGLGNQPQHF. CDR3 bases: TGCGCCAGCAGCTCGACAGGGTTGGGCAATCAGCCCCAGCATTTT. This chain joins TRBV5-1 and TRBJ1-5, with TRBD1 matching 7 bases. The V segment lost 3 bases and the J segment 2 bases; nucleotides outside the gene matches: 5. The CDR3 contains 15 residues. CDR1 and CDR2 from the germline V gene are SGHRS and YFSETQ.

The V and J genes are TRBV4-1 and TRBJ1-1; D is undetermined. The CDR3 is made up of 15 amino acids. Per the germline V gene, CDR1 is MGHRA and CDR2 is YSYEKL. V was cut by 0 bases and J by 4 bases, with 12 bases left in between. The CDR3 coding sequence is TGCGCCAGCAGCCAAGAGCGGGCCCGGCTCACTGAAGCTTTCTTT. It is translated as CASSQERARLTEAFF.

The chain links TRBV9 to TRBJ2-6; D gene ambiguous. This CDR3 is built from 16 residues. CDR1 is SGDLS and CDR2 is YYNGEE in the germline V gene. Trimming pared 0 bases from V and 1 base from J, leaving 8 bases between. CDR3 nucleotides: TGTGCCAGCAGCGTAGAATACCAATCTGGGGCCAACGTCCTGACTTTC. It translates to CASSVEYQSGANVLTF.

This clonotype has only a few counts. V is TRBV7-6 and J is TRBJ2-5; a weak D match, TRBD2 (6 bases). The CDR3 contains 13 residues. The ends were cut back, 3 bases at V and 5 bases at J, with 10 bases in the middle. The germline CDR1 and CDR2 sequences are SGHVS and FNYEAQ. The CDR3 DNA follows: TGTGCCAGCAGCTTCGGGACTCATGAGACCCAGTACTTC. It is translated as CASSFGTHETQYF.

The sample holds a few counts of this clonotype. A read error may account for a junction end that differs from germline. V gene TRBV5-5 combines with J gene TRBJ2-2, with D possibly being TRBD1 (6 bases). This CDR3 has 16 amino acids. Per germline, CDR1 SGHKS and CDR2 YYEKEE (reference sequence). For the CDR3, the DNA is TGTGCCAGCAGGTTGGAGACAGGAAGTTTAGACGGGGAGCTGTTTTTT. This gives the protein CASRLETGSLDGELFF.

The chain carries TRBV6-2 or TRBV6-3 and TRBJ2-6; D is possibly TRBD1 or TRBD2 (5 bases each). Trimming removed 7 bases from V and 0 bases from J, with 13 bases in between. CDR1 is MNHEY and CDR2 is SVGEGT in the germline V gene. The CDR3 is made up of 16 amino acids. The CDR3: CASIGDPISGANVLTF. The CDR3 DNA reads TGTGCCAGCATAGGGGACCCAATCTCTGGGGCCAACGTCCTGACTTTC.

The chain joins TRBV7-2 to TRBJ1-3; D ambiguous. V gave up 3 bases and J gave up 0 bases, with 15 bases separating them. From germline, CDR1 is SGHTA and CDR2 FQGNSA. The CDR3 is 17 residues long. The CDR3 protein is CASSFLRELSSGNTIYF. Here the CDR3 DNA reads TGTGCCAGCAGCTTTTTAAGAGAGCTCAGCTCTGGAAACACCATATATTTT.

CDR3 in DNA: TGCAGTGCTAGATGGTGGGACAGGGCCGGAGCTTTGAACACTGAAGCTTTCTTT. Its translation is CSARWWDRAGALNTEAFF. The chain carries TRBV20-1 and TRBJ1-1; the match to TRBD1 covers 9 bases. This CDR3 is 18 amino acids long. The V and J ends lost 2 bases and 0 bases, in that order; junction bases with no gene match: 13. The germline CDR1 and CDR2 sequences are DFQATT and SNEGSKA (reference sequence).

The chain carries TRBV7-8 and TRBJ1-1, with D perhaps matching TRBD1 (5 bases). The germline V and J ends were trimmed by 5 bases and 4 bases, with 11 bases remaining between them. Germline V CDR1 and CDR2: SGHVS, FQNEAQ. The CDR3 contains 13 residues. In DNA, the CDR3 is TGTGCCAGCAGCGAGGGGACGGGCACTGAAGCTTTCTTT. It yields the protein CASSEGTGTEAFF.

This clonotype was counted a few times. The chain joins TRBV6-2 or TRBV6-3 to TRBJ2-5; D may be TRBD1 (6 bases). The length of the CDR3 is 15 residues. The ends were cut back, 6 bases at V and 5 bases at J, with 19 bases in the middle. CDR1 and CDR2 from the germline V gene are MNHEY and SVGEGT. The CDR3 DNA follows: TGTGCCAGCAGCGACCCGGACAGTCCCCAGGAGACCCAGTACTTC. Protein product: CASSDPDSPQETQYF.

The table lists this clonotype with many counts. The genes are TRBV7-6 and TRBJ1-2; 9 bases align to TRBD1. This CDR3 has 14 amino acids. J gave up 3 bases and V 5 bases, and 4 bases lay outside the gene matches. Germline values: CDR1 SGHVS, CDR2 FNYEAQ. The CDR3 loop is CASSPGTGYYGYTF. Here the CDR3 DNA reads TGTGCCAGCAGCCCGGGGACAGGGTACTATGGCTACACCTTC.

V is TRBV6-5 and J is TRBJ2-5; D is uncertain. V was pared by 2 bases and J by 7 bases, with 11 bases between. The CDR3 is 13 residues long. Germline assignment: CDR1 MNHEY and CDR2 SVGAGI. The CDR3 region is CASSYAASGTQYF. CDR3 DNA: TGTGCCAGCAGTTACGCAGCCTCCGGGACCCAGTACTTC.

V is TRBV6-2 or TRBV6-3 and J is TRBJ2-6; D possibly corresponds to TRBD1 (6 bases). The CDR3 loop spans 17 amino acids. Germline loops: CDR1 MNHEY, CDR2 SVGEGT. V was pared by 2 bases and J by 4 bases, with 15 bases between. CDR3 sequence: CASSYPTGTTGANVLTF. CDR3 sequence (DNA): TGTGCCAGCAGTTACCCAACGGGGACAACCGGGGCCAACGTCCTGACTTTC.